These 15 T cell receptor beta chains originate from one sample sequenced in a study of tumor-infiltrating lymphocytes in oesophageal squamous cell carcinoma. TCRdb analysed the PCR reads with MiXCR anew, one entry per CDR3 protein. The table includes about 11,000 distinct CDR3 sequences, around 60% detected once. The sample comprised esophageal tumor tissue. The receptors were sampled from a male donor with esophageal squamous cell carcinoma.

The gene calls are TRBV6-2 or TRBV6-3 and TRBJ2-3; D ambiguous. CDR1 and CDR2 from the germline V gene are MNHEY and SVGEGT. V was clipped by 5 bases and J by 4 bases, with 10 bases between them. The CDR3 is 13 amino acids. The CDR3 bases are TGTGCCAGCAGTGAGGACCTCCCAGATACGCAGTATTTT. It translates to CASSEDLPDTQYF.

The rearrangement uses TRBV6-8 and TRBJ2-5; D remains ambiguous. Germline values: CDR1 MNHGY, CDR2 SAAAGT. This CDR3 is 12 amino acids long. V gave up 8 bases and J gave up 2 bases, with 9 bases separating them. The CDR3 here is CASHNGQETQYF. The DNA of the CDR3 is TGTGCCAGCCACAATGGACAAGAGACCCAGTACTTC.

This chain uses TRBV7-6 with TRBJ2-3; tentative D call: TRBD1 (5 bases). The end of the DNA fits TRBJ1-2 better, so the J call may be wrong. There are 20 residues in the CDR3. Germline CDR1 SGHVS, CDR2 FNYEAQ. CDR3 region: CASSLIVGGTRVPSNYGYTF. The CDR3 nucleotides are TGTGCCAGCAGCTTAATAGTGGGAGGGACTAGAGTCCCCTCTAACTATGGCTACACCTTC.

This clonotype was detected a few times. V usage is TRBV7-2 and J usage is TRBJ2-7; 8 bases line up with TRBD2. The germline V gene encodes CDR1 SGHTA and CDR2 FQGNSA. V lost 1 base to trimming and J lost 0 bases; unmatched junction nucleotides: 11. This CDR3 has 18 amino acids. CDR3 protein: CASSLVGGRLAGSYEQYF. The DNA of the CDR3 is TGTGCCAGCAGCTTAGTAGGGGGTCGGCTAGCGGGCTCCTACGAGCAGTACTTC.

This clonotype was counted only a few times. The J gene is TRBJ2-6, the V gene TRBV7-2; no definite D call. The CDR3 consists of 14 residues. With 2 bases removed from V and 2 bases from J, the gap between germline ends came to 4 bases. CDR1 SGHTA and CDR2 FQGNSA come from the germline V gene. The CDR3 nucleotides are TGTGCCAGCAGCTTAATCGCTGGGGCCAACGTCCTGACTTTC. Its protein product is CASSLIAGANVLTF. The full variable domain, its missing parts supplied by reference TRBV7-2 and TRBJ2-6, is GAGVSQSPSNKVTEKGKDVELRCDPISGHTALYWYRQSLGQGLEFLIYFQGNSAPDKSGLPSDRFSAERTGGSVSTLTIQRTQQEDSAVYLCASSLIAGANVLTFGAGSRLTVL.

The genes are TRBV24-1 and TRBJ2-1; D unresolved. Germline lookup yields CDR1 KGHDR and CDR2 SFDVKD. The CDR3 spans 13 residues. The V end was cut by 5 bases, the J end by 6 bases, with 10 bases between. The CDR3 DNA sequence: TGTGCCACCAGTGGGCAGGCGGTCAATGAGCAGTTCTTC. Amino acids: CATSGQAVNEQFF.

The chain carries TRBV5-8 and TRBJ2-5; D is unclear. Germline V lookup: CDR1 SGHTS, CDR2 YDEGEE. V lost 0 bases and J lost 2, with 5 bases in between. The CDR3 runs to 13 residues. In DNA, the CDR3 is TGTGCCAGCAGCTTGGCCAGTCAAGAGACCCAGTACTTC. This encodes CASSLASQETQYF.

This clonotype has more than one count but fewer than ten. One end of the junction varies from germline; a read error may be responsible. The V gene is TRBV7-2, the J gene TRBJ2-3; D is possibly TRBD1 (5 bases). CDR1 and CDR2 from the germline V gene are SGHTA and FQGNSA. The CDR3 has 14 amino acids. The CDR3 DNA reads TGTGCCAGCGGCTTAGGTCAGGGTACAGATACGCAGTATTTT. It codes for CASGLGQGTDTQYF.

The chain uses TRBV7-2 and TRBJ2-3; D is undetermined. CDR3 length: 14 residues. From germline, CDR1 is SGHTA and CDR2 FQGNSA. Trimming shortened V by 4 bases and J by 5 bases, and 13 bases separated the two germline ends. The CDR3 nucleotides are TGTGCCAGCAGCTACACAGCGACGCAAGATACGCAGTATTTT. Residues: CASSYTATQDTQYF. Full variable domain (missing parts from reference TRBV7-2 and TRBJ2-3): GAGVSQSPSNKVTEKGKDVELRCDPISGHTALYWYRQSLGQGLEFLIYFQGNSAPDKSGLPSDRFSAERTGGSVSTLTIQRTQQEDSAVYLCASSYTATQDTQYFGPGTRLTVL.

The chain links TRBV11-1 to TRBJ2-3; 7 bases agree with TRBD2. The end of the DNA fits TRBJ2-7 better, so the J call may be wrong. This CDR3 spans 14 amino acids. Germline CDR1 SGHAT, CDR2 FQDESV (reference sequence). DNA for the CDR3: TGTGCCAGCAGCTTAGCGGGACTACACTACGAGCAGTACTTC. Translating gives CASSLAGLHYEQYF.

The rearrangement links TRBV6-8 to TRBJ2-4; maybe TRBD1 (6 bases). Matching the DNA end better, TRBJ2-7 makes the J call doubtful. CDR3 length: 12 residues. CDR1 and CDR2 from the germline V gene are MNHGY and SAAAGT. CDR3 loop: CASSQQGYEQYF. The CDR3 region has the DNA TGTGCCAGCAGTCAACAGGGTTACGAGCAGTACTTC.

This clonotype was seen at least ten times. CDR3: CASSLRETPYNEQFF. CDR3 in DNA: TGTGCCAGCAGCTTAAGGGAGACCCCCTACAATGAGCAGTTCTTC. The J gene is TRBJ2-1, the V gene TRBV7-3; maybe TRBD2 (5 bases). V was cut by 1 base and J by 2 bases, with 9 bases left in between. Germline CDR1 and CDR2: SGHTA and FQGTGA. The CDR3 runs to 15 residues.

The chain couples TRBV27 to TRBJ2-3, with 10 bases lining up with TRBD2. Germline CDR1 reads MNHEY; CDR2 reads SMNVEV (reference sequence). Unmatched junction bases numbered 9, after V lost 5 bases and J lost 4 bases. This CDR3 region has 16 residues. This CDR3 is CASSLTPGTSADTQYF. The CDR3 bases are TGTGCCAGCAGTCTCACGCCCGGGACTAGCGCAGATACGCAGTATTTT.

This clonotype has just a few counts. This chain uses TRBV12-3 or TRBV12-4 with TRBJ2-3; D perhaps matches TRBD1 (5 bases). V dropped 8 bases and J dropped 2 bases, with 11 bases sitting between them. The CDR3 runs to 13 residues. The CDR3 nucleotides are TGTGCCAGCCGGAAGGGGTACACAGATACGCAGTATTTT. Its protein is CASRKGYTDTQYF.

CDR3 region: CASSRQSGANVLTF. In DNA form, the CDR3 reads TGTGCCAGCAGTCGACAATCTGGGGCCAACGTCCTGACTTTC. The J gene is TRBJ2-6, the V gene TRBV28; unclear D gene. Germline V gives CDR1 MDHEN, CDR2 SYDVKM. Trimming left V 5 bases short and J 1 base short, with 6 bases between. There are 14 residues in the CDR3.